Reported below is one TCR beta chain. Per the original methods: Amplifying reference gene primers gave estimates of nucleated cell counts. TCRdb keeps only in-frame clones here, not all; method: immunoSEQ multiplex PCR. That table furnishes V, J and clone size, whereas the DNA furnished D and trimming. The sample includes some 150,000 clones, around 88% of them seen just once. The V end lost 5 bases, the J end lost 7 bases, and 8 bases lay between the germline ends. The CDR3 is 12 amino acids. Germline V gives CDR1 PRHDT, CDR2 FYEKMQ (reference sequence). This entry belongs to a study of blood T cell repertoires in COVID-19.

Specimen: PBMCs or T cells enriched from blood (not recorded which). This TCR was sampled from a woman between 50 and 59 years old in a cohort exposed to, infected with or recovered from COVID-19 (not recorded which). The chain carries TRBV13 and TRBJ2-2; maybe TRBD1 (5 bases). CDR3 sequence (DNA): TGTGCCAGCAGCACCAGGGTCGGGGAGCTGTTTTTT. Its protein is CASSTRVGELFF.